These T cell receptor beta chains were read from a single sample in a study of T cells after yellow fever vaccination. A single record per CDR3 protein comes from TCRdb applying MiXCR to the 5' RACE reads. The sample holds around 300,000 distinct CDR3 sequences, roughly 4.3% seen once. The sample was PBMCs, taken 5 days after the yellow fever booster vaccination. These receptors were taken from a man between 18 and 35 years old who received the YFV17D yellow fever vaccine. The CDR3 runs from the conserved cysteine through the conserved F or W. Fields, in order: CDR3 DNA, CDR3 protein, J gene, V gene, clone size, D gene. The D gene is left open where the match is weak. Clone size is stated in some rows and not others, as once, few, many or a class when expanded.

CDR3 DNA: TGCAGTGCCGGACTAGCGGTGAACAATGAGCAGTTCTTC; CDR3 protein: CSAGLAVNNEQFF; J gene: TRBJ2-1; V gene: TRBV20-1; clone size: -; D gene: TRBD2
CDR3 DNA: TGTGCCAGCAGACTCGACGCAGATACGCAGTATTTT; CDR3 protein: CASRLDADTQYF; J gene: TRBJ2-3; V gene: TRBV2; clone size: few; D gene: -
CDR3 DNA: TGCGCCAGCAGCTTGGGGGTGATTAAAACCGGGGAGCTGTTTTTT; CDR3 protein: CASSLGVIKTGELFF; J gene: TRBJ2-2; V gene: TRBV5-1; clone size: few; D gene: -
CDR3 DNA: TGTGCCGCGACAGATAACCTTTCCTACGAGCAGTACTTC; CDR3 protein: CAATDNLSYEQYF; J gene: TRBJ2-7; V gene: TRBV2; clone size: few; D gene: -
CDR3 DNA: TGTGCCAGCAGTTTTTACGCCGGGGGAAATACGCAGTATTTT; CDR3 protein: CASSFYAGGNTQYF; J gene: TRBJ2-3; V gene: TRBV12-3/TRBV12-4; clone size: -; D gene: -
CDR3 DNA: TGCAGTGCTAGGCTACCGGGTTTTGAGGGCCCTTACAATGAGCAGTTCTTC; CDR3 protein: CSARLPGFEGPYNEQFF; J gene: TRBJ2-1; V gene: TRBV20-1; clone size: -; D gene: -
CDR3 DNA: TGTGCCACCGGGGGGGGCCCCAATCAGCCCCAGCATTTT; CDR3 protein: CATGGGPNQPQHF; J gene: TRBJ1-5; V gene: TRBV12-3/TRBV12-4; clone size: few; D gene: -
CDR3 DNA: TGCGCCAGCAGCCATCGTACTAGCGGGGACAGCTCCTACAATGAGCAGTTCTTC; CDR3 protein: CASSHRTSGDSSYNEQFF; J gene: TRBJ2-1; V gene: TRBV4-1; clone size: many; D gene: TRBD2
CDR3 DNA: TGTGCCAGCAGGAGGGACAGGGGGTTTGAGCAGTTCTTC; CDR3 protein: CASRRDRGFEQFF; J gene: TRBJ2-1; V gene: TRBV2; clone size: -; D gene: TRBD1
CDR3 DNA: TGTGCCAGCAGCTCCGACGGGGGAGAAGCTTTCTTT; CDR3 protein: CASSSDGGEAFF; J gene: TRBJ1-1; V gene: TRBV11-3; clone size: many; D gene: -
CDR3 DNA: TGCAGTGCTACCCGCGGGGGCTGGACAGATACGCAGTATTTT; CDR3 protein: CSATRGGWTDTQYF; J gene: TRBJ2-3; V gene: TRBV20-1; clone size: -; D gene: -
CDR3 DNA: TGCGCCAGCAGCGACCCCCACAACAATGAGCAGTTCTTC; CDR3 protein: CASSDPHNNEQFF; J gene: TRBJ2-1; V gene: TRBV5-1; clone size: few; D gene: -
CDR3 DNA: TGTGCCAGCAGCTTTGGTTCGGTTTCTGGCTACACCTTC; CDR3 protein: CASSFGSVSGYTF; J gene: TRBJ1-2; V gene: TRBV7-9; clone size: -; D gene: -
CDR3 DNA: TGCAGTGCCCAAGGACTAGCGGGGGATAAAAGCTCCTACAATGAGCAGTTCTTC; CDR3 protein: CSAQGLAGDKSSYNEQFF; J gene: TRBJ2-1; V gene: TRBV20-1; clone size: few; D gene: TRBD2
CDR3 DNA: TGTGCCCCTGTAGTGAAGCGGGGCCAGGATACGCAGTATTTT; CDR3 protein: CAPVVKRGQDTQYF; J gene: TRBJ2-3; V gene: TRBV6-2/TRBV6-3; clone size: -; D gene: TRBD2
CDR3 DNA: TGTGCCAGCAGAACAGAGGATCAGCCCCAGCATTTT; CDR3 protein: CASRTEDQPQHF; J gene: TRBJ1-5; V gene: TRBV21-1; clone size: few; D gene: -
CDR3 DNA: TGTGCCAGCAGCTTACAGGGTAACAATGAGCAGTTCTTC; CDR3 protein: CASSLQGNNEQFF; J gene: TRBJ2-1; V gene: TRBV5-5; clone size: many; D gene: -
CDR3 DNA: TGCGCCAGCAGCCCCCAGACAGGGGGCTCCTACGAGCAGTACTTC; CDR3 protein: CASSPQTGGSYEQYF; J gene: TRBJ2-7; V gene: TRBV4-3; clone size: few; D gene: TRBD1
CDR3 DNA: TGTGCCAGCAGCCGACAGGGTAGCAATCAGCCCCAGCATTTT; CDR3 protein: CASSRQGSNQPQHF; J gene: TRBJ1-5; V gene: TRBV7-2; clone size: few; D gene: TRBD1
CDR3 DNA: TGTGCCAGCAGCTCGTCGGGACGGAACTATGGCTACACCTTC; CDR3 protein: CASSSSGRNYGYTF; J gene: TRBJ1-2; V gene: TRBV5-8; clone size: many; D gene: -
CDR3 DNA: TGCAGCGTAGACTTGGGGGGTCCACACAATGAGCAGTTCTTC; CDR3 protein: CSVDLGGPHNEQFF; J gene: TRBJ2-1; V gene: TRBV29-1; clone size: few; D gene: -
CDR3 DNA: TGTGCCAGCAGTTTATCGGGTACCACAGATACGCAGTATTTT; CDR3 protein: CASSLSGTTDTQYF; J gene: TRBJ2-3; V gene: TRBV27; clone size: -; D gene: -
CDR3 DNA: TGTGCCACCAGTGAAGCAGGAGGGGGCGATGAGACCCAGTACTTC; CDR3 protein: CATSEAGGGDETQYF; J gene: TRBJ2-5; V gene: TRBV24-1; clone size: few; D gene: -
CDR3 DNA: TGTGCCAGCAGCTGGGACAGGGGTGGAAACACCATATATTTT; CDR3 protein: CASSWDRGGNTIYF; J gene: TRBJ1-3; V gene: TRBV7-2; clone size: few; D gene: TRBD1
CDR3 DNA: TGTGCCAGCAGCTTCGGACAGGGAAGGGAGGAGACCCAGTACTTC; CDR3 protein: CASSFGQGREETQYF; J gene: TRBJ2-5; V gene: TRBV7-2; clone size: few; D gene: TRBD1
CDR3 DNA: TGCAGTGCTAGGGATACAGGGAATCAGCCCCAGCATTTT; CDR3 protein: CSARDTGNQPQHF; J gene: TRBJ1-5; V gene: TRBV20-1; clone size: -; D gene: -
CDR3 DNA: TGTGCCAGCAGCTTGTTGGGGAGGACTGAAGCTTTCTTT; CDR3 protein: CASSLLGRTEAFF; J gene: TRBJ1-1; V gene: TRBV5-5; clone size: -; D gene: -
CDR3 DNA: TGCGCCAGCAGCCACCCGGGACAGCGCTACGAGCAGTACTTC; CDR3 protein: CASSHPGQRYEQYF; J gene: TRBJ2-7; V gene: TRBV4-1; clone size: -; D gene: TRBD1
CDR3 DNA: TGTGCCAGCGTTACGCCAGGGGGCGGGAGCACAGATACGCAGTATTTT; CDR3 protein: CASVTPGGGSTDTQYF; J gene: TRBJ2-3; V gene: TRBV2; clone size: -; D gene: TRBD1
CDR3 DNA: TGTGCCAGCAGCGTAACAGGGTATAAGACCGGGGAGCTGTTTTTT; CDR3 protein: CASSVTGYKTGELFF; J gene: TRBJ2-2; V gene: TRBV9; clone size: -; D gene: -
CDR3 DNA: TGTGCCAGCAGCTCAGGGGGCCTAACCCGGGAGACCCAGTACTTC; CDR3 protein: CASSSGGLTRETQYF; J gene: TRBJ2-5; V gene: TRBV11-2; clone size: few; D gene: TRBD1
CDR3 DNA: TGCAGTGCCGAGTCTAGCGGGGGCGCAGATACGCAGTATTTT; CDR3 protein: CSAESSGGADTQYF; J gene: TRBJ2-3; V gene: TRBV20-1; clone size: few; D gene: TRBD2
CDR3 DNA: TGCAGTGCCCAGCGGGGTGATAGCAATCAGCCCCAGCATTTT; CDR3 protein: CSAQRGDSNQPQHF; J gene: TRBJ1-5; V gene: TRBV20-1; clone size: -; D gene: -
CDR3 DNA: TGCAGTGCTAGAGCCCACCACCAGAACTCCTATAATTCACCCCTCCACTTT; CDR3 protein: CSARAHHQNSYNSPLHF; J gene: TRBJ1-6; V gene: TRBV20-1; clone size: many; D gene: -
CDR3 DNA: TGTGCCAGCAGTCCAATCGCGGCCGGGGGCAGGCAGCCCCAGCATTTT; CDR3 protein: CASSPIAAGGRQPQHF; J gene: TRBJ1-5; V gene: TRBV12-3/TRBV12-4; clone size: few; D gene: -
CDR3 DNA: TGTGCCAGCAGCTCTCTCACGGCAGCGGATCCGTTCTTC; CDR3 protein: CASSSLTAADPFF; J gene: TRBJ2-1; V gene: TRBV9; clone size: -; D gene: -
CDR3 DNA: TGTGCCAGCAGCCAGAGCGGGTGGAGCTCCTACAATGAGCAGTTCTTC; CDR3 protein: CASSQSGWSSYNEQFF; J gene: TRBJ2-1; V gene: TRBV5-5; clone size: many; D gene: -
CDR3 DNA: TGTGCCACCAGCAGGATGCAGGGGGGCCCAGAGACCCAGTACTTC; CDR3 protein: CATSRMQGGPETQYF; J gene: TRBJ2-5; V gene: TRBV15; clone size: -; D gene: -
CDR3 DNA: TGCGCCAGCAGCTTGGCGGGTCTATACTCCTACGAGCAGTACTTC; CDR3 protein: CASSLAGLYSYEQYF; J gene: TRBJ2-7; V gene: TRBV5-1; clone size: many; D gene: -
CDR3 DNA: TGTGCCAGCACTTACGGGAACACCATATATTTT; CDR3 protein: CASTYGNTIYF; J gene: TRBJ1-3; V gene: TRBV6-5; clone size: few; D gene: -
CDR3 DNA: TGTGCCAGCAGCTTAGCGGAAGGGAGATCTCAGCCCCAGCATTTT; CDR3 protein: CASSLAEGRSQPQHF; J gene: TRBJ1-5; V gene: TRBV7-2; clone size: few; D gene: -